This T cell receptor (beta chain) was recovered during a study of CD8 T cells in ankylosing spondylitis. The study, taken as a whole, reports: There was reportedly significant enrichment of clones that were disease-linked in matched ankylosing spondylitis synovial fluid.

Concerning this clonotype itself: Its antigen is unidentified.

Per the germline V gene, CDR1 is MNHEY and CDR2 is SVGAGI. The CDR3 runs 15 residues. V lost 4 bases and J lost 0, with 10 bases in between. A single record per CDR3 protein comes from TCRdb applying MiXCR to the 5' RACE reads. The sample includes 350,000 to 400,000 distinct CDR3 sequences, approximately 22% of them seen just once. Source material: blood, either unsorted or a sorted T cell fraction (not recorded which). The chain carries TRBV6-5 and TRBJ2-1; D is unresolved. This clonotype originated in a male donor with ankylosing spondylitis or in good health (not recorded which). The CDR3 here is CASSSLPRSYNEQFF. The DNA of the CDR3 is TGTGCCAGCAGTTCCTTACCCCGCTCCTACAATGAGCAGTTCTTC.